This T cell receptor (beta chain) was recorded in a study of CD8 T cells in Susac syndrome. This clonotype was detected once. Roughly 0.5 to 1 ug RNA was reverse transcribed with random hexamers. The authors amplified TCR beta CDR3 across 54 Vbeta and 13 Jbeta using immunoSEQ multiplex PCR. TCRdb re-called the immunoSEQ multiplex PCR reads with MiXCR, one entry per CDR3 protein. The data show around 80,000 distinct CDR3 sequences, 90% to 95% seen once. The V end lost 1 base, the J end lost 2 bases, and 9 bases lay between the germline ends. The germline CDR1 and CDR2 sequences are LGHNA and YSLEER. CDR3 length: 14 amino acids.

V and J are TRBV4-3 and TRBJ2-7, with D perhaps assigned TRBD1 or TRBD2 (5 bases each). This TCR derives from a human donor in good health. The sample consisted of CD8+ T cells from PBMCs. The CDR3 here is CASSQVMGAYEQYF. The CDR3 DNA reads TGCGCCAGCAGCCAAGTAATGGGGGCCTACGAGCAGTACTTC.